This is a list of T cell receptor beta chains from one sample in a study of OX40 agonist ivuxolimab in advanced cancers. TCRdb keeps only in-frame clones here, not all; method: immunoSEQ multiplex PCR. Of 30,000 to 40,000 clones in the sample, roughly 82% were seen once. This sample comprised CD4+ or CD8+ T cells sorted from blood, obtained in a trial of the OX40 agonist ivuxolimab. Source of these receptors: an adult with an advanced solid tumor such as melanoma, head and neck, liver or kidney cancer. Each CDR3 is given with its conserved first and last residue. The order of the fields is J gene, clone size, V gene, D gene, CDR3 protein, CDR3 DNA. The D gene is left open where the match is weak. Only part of the rows carry a size: once, few, many, or a class if the clone is expanded.

j_gene: TRBJ2-1; abundance: .; v_gene: TRBV18; d_gene: TRBD1; CDR3aa: CASSPTGGGSYNEQFF; CDR3nt: TGTGCCAGCTCCCCGACAGGGGGCGGCTCCTACAATGAGCAGTTCTTC
j_gene: TRBJ2-2; abundance: .; v_gene: TRBV7-9; d_gene: .; CDR3aa: CASSSHLTGELFF; CDR3nt: TGTGCCAGCAGCTCTCATCTCACCGGGGAGCTGTTTTTT
j_gene: TRBJ2-1; abundance: .; v_gene: TRBV14; d_gene: .; CDR3aa: CASSQDVGSIGPNNEQFF; CDR3nt: TGTGCCAGCAGCCAAGATGTAGGCTCCATAGGCCCAAACAATGAGCAGTTCTTC
j_gene: TRBJ2-1; abundance: few; v_gene: TRBV29-1; d_gene: TRBD1; CDR3aa: CSVGETGGAYNEQFF; CDR3nt: TGCAGCGTTGGAGAGACAGGGGGAGCCTACAATGAGCAGTTCTTC
j_gene: TRBJ1-1; abundance: .; v_gene: TRBV28; d_gene: .; CDR3aa: CASSLNLIGNPEAFF; CDR3nt: TGTGCCAGCAGTTTAAACTTGATCGGGAACCCTGAAGCTTTCTTT
j_gene: TRBJ1-1; abundance: .; v_gene: TRBV27; d_gene: .; CDR3aa: CASSLRGSMNTEAFF; CDR3nt: TGTGCCAGCAGTTTACGGGGATCAATGAACACTGAAGCTTTCTTT
j_gene: TRBJ2-7; abundance: .; v_gene: TRBV5-1; d_gene: .; CDR3aa: CASSLSGKEQYF; CDR3nt: TGCGCCAGCAGCTTGTCGGGTAAAGAGCAGTACTTC
j_gene: TRBJ2-7; abundance: .; v_gene: TRBV18; d_gene: .; CDR3aa: CASSFTTYSYEQYF; CDR3nt: TGTGCCAGCTCATTTACCACGTATTCCTACGAGCAGTACTTC
j_gene: TRBJ2-3; abundance: .; v_gene: TRBV4-2; d_gene: TRBD1; CDR3aa: CASSQEGQGAVTDTQYF; CDR3nt: TGTGCCAGCAGCCAAGAGGGACAGGGGGCGGTGACAGATACGCAGTATTTT
j_gene: TRBJ2-4; abundance: .; v_gene: TRBV27; d_gene: TRBD2; CDR3aa: CASSGGTSDQNIQYF; CDR3nt: TGTGCCAGCAGTGGGGGGACTAGCGACCAAAACATTCAGTACTTC
j_gene: TRBJ2-5; abundance: .; v_gene: TRBV27; d_gene: .; CDR3aa: CASSNRGGEETQYF; CDR3nt: TGTGCCAGCAGTAACAGGGGGGGCGAGGAGACCCAGTACTTC
j_gene: TRBJ1-1; abundance: .; v_gene: TRBV5-1; d_gene: .; CDR3aa: CASSPRQPNTEAFF; CDR3nt: TGCGCCAGCAGCCCACGACAGCCGAACACTGAAGCTTTCTTT
j_gene: TRBJ2-6; abundance: .; v_gene: TRBV6-1; d_gene: TRBD1; CDR3aa: CASSRTGSGANVLTF; CDR3nt: TGTGCCAGCAGCCGGACAGGGTCTGGGGCCAACGTCCTGACTTTC
j_gene: TRBJ2-1; abundance: once; v_gene: TRBV29-1; d_gene: TRBD2; CDR3aa: CSVDPPGRSSYNEQFF; CDR3nt: TGCAGCGTTGACCCGCCCGGGAGGAGCTCCTACAATGAGCAGTTCTTC
j_gene: TRBJ2-1; abundance: .; v_gene: TRBV4-3; d_gene: TRBD1; CDR3aa: CASSRTQGAYNEQFF; CDR3nt: TGCGCCAGCAGCCGCACACAGGGGGCCTACAATGAGCAGTTCTTC
j_gene: TRBJ2-5; abundance: .; v_gene: TRBV11-2; d_gene: TRBD1; CDR3aa: CASNEGTGYQETQYF; CDR3nt: TGTGCCAGCAACGAGGGGACAGGGTACCAAGAGACCCAGTACTTC
j_gene: TRBJ1-1; abundance: .; v_gene: TRBV11-2; d_gene: .; CDR3aa: CASSKGVYTEAFF; CDR3nt: TGTGCCAGCAGCAAAGGGGTGTACACTGAAGCTTTCTTT
j_gene: TRBJ1-1; abundance: .; v_gene: TRBV5-5; d_gene: TRBD1; CDR3aa: CASSATGAEAFF; CDR3nt: TGTGCCAGCAGCGCGACAGGGGCTGAAGCTTTCTTT
j_gene: TRBJ2-4; abundance: .; v_gene: TRBV7-9; d_gene: .; CDR3aa: CASGDKNIQYF; CDR3nt: TGTGCCAGTGGGGACAAAAACATTCAGTACTTC
j_gene: TRBJ2-1; abundance: .; v_gene: TRBV9; d_gene: TRBD2; CDR3aa: CASSNSGSPYNEQFF; CDR3nt: TGTGCCAGCAGCAATAGCGGGAGCCCCTACAATGAGCAGTTCTTC
j_gene: TRBJ2-7; abundance: .; v_gene: TRBV9; d_gene: TRBD2; CDR3aa: CASSVGSSGGLGMYF; CDR3nt: TGTGCCAGCAGCGTAGGGTCTAGCGGGGGACTTGGGATGTACTTC
j_gene: TRBJ2-7; abundance: .; v_gene: TRBV7-9; d_gene: TRBD1; CDR3aa: CASSSGDRGGYEQYF; CDR3nt: TGTGCCAGCAGCTCCGGGGACAGGGGTGGCTACGAGCAGTACTTC
j_gene: TRBJ1-3; abundance: once; v_gene: TRBV4-1; d_gene: .; CDR3aa: CASSQEGTSGNTIYF; CDR3nt: TGCGCCAGCAGCCAAGAGGGGACCTCTGGAAACACCATATATTTT
j_gene: TRBJ1-1; abundance: .; v_gene: TRBV9; d_gene: TRBD1; CDR3aa: CASSFTGGTEAFF; CDR3nt: TGTGCCAGCAGCTTCACAGGGGGCACTGAAGCTTTCTTT
j_gene: TRBJ2-3; abundance: .; v_gene: TRBV6-5; d_gene: .; CDR3aa: CASRQTSSYTDTQYF; CDR3nt: TGTGCCAGCAGGCAAACTAGCAGCTACACAGATACGCAGTATTTT
j_gene: TRBJ2-1; abundance: .; v_gene: TRBV7-9; d_gene: TRBD2; CDR3aa: CASSHQNRDARGDEQFF; CDR3nt: TGTGCCAGCAGCCATCAAAACCGGGACGCACGGGGGGATGAGCAGTTCTTC
j_gene: TRBJ2-7; abundance: .; v_gene: TRBV5-6; d_gene: TRBD1; CDR3aa: CASSPEGTGIYEQYF; CDR3nt: TGTGCCAGCAGCCCAGAAGGGACAGGGATCTACGAGCAGTACTTC
j_gene: TRBJ2-7; abundance: .; v_gene: TRBV7-2; d_gene: TRBD2; CDR3aa: CASSPTSGGANYEQYF; CDR3nt: TGTGCCAGCAGCCCGACTAGCGGGGGGGCGAATTACGAGCAGTACTTC
j_gene: TRBJ2-3; abundance: .; v_gene: TRBV2; d_gene: .; CDR3aa: CASSELPQAPSTDTQYF; CDR3nt: TGTGCCAGCAGTGAGCTCCCTCAAGCGCCTAGCACAGATACGCAGTATTTT
j_gene: TRBJ2-1; abundance: .; v_gene: TRBV27; d_gene: TRBD2; CDR3aa: CASSPLPAGPYNEQFF; CDR3nt: TGTGCCAGCAGTCCCCTCCCAGCGGGACCCTACAATGAGCAGTTCTTC
j_gene: TRBJ1-1; abundance: .; v_gene: TRBV7-9; d_gene: .; CDR3aa: CASSLTGTLGTEAFF; CDR3nt: TGTGCCAGCAGCCTAACAGGGACCTTGGGCACTGAAGCTTTCTTT
j_gene: TRBJ2-7; abundance: .; v_gene: TRBV28; d_gene: .; CDR3aa: CASNRFSGVREQYF; CDR3nt: TGTGCCAGCAACCGTTTTTCTGGGGTCCGCGAGCAGTACTTC
j_gene: TRBJ2-7; abundance: .; v_gene: TRBV7-3; d_gene: .; CDR3aa: CASSSETASYEQYF; CDR3nt: TGTGCCAGCAGCTCTGAGACAGCTTCCTACGAGCAGTACTTC
j_gene: TRBJ1-4; abundance: .; v_gene: TRBV30; d_gene: .; CDR3aa: CAWQNEKLFF; CDR3nt: TGTGCCTGGCAGAATGAAAAACTGTTTTTT
j_gene: TRBJ1-1; abundance: once; v_gene: TRBV30; d_gene: .; CDR3aa: CAWTTLPAEAFF; CDR3nt: TGTGCCTGGACCACACTCCCAGCCGAAGCTTTCTTT
j_gene: TRBJ1-5; abundance: .; v_gene: TRBV27; d_gene: .; CDR3aa: CASATGINQPQHF; CDR3nt: TGTGCCAGCGCGACGGGGATCAATCAGCCCCAGCATTTT
j_gene: TRBJ2-7; abundance: .; v_gene: TRBV6-5; d_gene: .; CDR3aa: CASSYGGRSYEQYF; CDR3nt: TGTGCCAGCAGTTACGGGGGGAGATCGTACGAGCAGTACTTC
j_gene: TRBJ2-7; abundance: .; v_gene: TRBV11-2; d_gene: .; CDR3aa: CASSLGPGYDEQYF; CDR3nt: TGTGCCAGCAGCCTAGGCCCGGGGTACGACGAGCAGTACTTC
j_gene: TRBJ1-5; abundance: .; v_gene: TRBV29-1; d_gene: .; CDR3aa: CSVGGGRERHQPQHF; CDR3nt: TGCAGCGTTGGCGGCGGCAGGGAGAGACATCAGCCCCAGCATTTT
j_gene: TRBJ2-7; abundance: .; v_gene: TRBV27; d_gene: .; CDR3aa: CASSSLRGGYEQYF; CDR3nt: TGTGCCAGCAGTTCCCTCAGGGGGGGCTACGAGCAGTACTTC
j_gene: TRBJ1-1; abundance: .; v_gene: TRBV15; d_gene: TRBD1; CDR3aa: CATRSTTGLGTEAFF; CDR3nt: TGTGCCACCCGTTCCACGACAGGGTTGGGCACTGAAGCTTTCTTT
j_gene: TRBJ2-7; abundance: .; v_gene: TRBV5-1; d_gene: .; CDR3aa: CASSTGTTSDHEQYF; CDR3nt: TGCGCCAGCAGCACCGGGACAACCTCGGACCACGAGCAGTACTTC
j_gene: TRBJ1-1; abundance: .; v_gene: TRBV6-4; d_gene: .; CDR3aa: CASSDGGALSTEAFF; CDR3nt: TGTGCCAGCAGTGACGGGGGGGCGCTGAGCACTGAAGCTTTCTTT
j_gene: TRBJ2-1; abundance: once; v_gene: TRBV7-3; d_gene: TRBD2; CDR3aa: CASSSGLAAYNEQFF; CDR3nt: TGTGCCAGCAGCTCAGGACTAGCGGCTTACAATGAGCAGTTCTTC
j_gene: TRBJ1-2; abundance: few; v_gene: TRBV5-1; d_gene: .; CDR3aa: CASRGQANYGYTF; CDR3nt: TGCGCCAGCAGGGGGCAGGCTAACTATGGCTACACCTTC
j_gene: TRBJ2-3; abundance: .; v_gene: TRBV30; d_gene: .; CDR3aa: CALTGSGTTQYF; CDR3nt: TGTGCCTTGACCGGGTCAGGAACTACGCAGTATTTT
j_gene: TRBJ2-3; abundance: .; v_gene: TRBV7-9; d_gene: TRBD2; CDR3aa: CASTTTREAGGPGDTQYF; CDR3nt: TGTGCCAGCACCACGACACGTGAAGCGGGGGGGCCGGGAGATACGCAGTATTTT
j_gene: TRBJ2-7; abundance: .; v_gene: TRBV9; d_gene: TRBD2; CDR3aa: CASSGRGGDHEQYF; CDR3nt: TGTGCCAGCAGCGGACGGGGGGGCGATCACGAGCAGTACTTC
j_gene: TRBJ2-7; abundance: once; v_gene: TRBV7-8; d_gene: TRBD1; CDR3aa: CASSTDRGVYEQYF; CDR3nt: TGTGCCAGCAGCACAGACAGGGGGGTATACGAGCAGTACTTC